A single TCR beta chain is shown here with its context. Its target is unknown. This sample was taken from a study of cytomegalovirus exposure and HLA in healthy donors. The CDR3 contains 15 residues. Germline V gene lookup returns CDR1 SGHTA and CDR2 FQGNSA. V was clipped by 5 bases and J by 2 bases, with 16 bases between them. Regarding the study as a whole: A list of 150 to 200 TCR beta chains associated with cytomegalovirus was given.

The PCR contained 60 Vbeta and 13 Jbeta primers. The table came from immunoSEQ multiplex PCR; TCRdb's copy has only in-frame clones and leaves some out. The sample carries fewer than 120,000 clones, nearly 80% recorded once. The sample was PBMCs. This receptor was identified in a woman aged 25 to 45 in good health and CMV-seronegative. The J gene is TRBJ2-7, the V gene TRBV7-2; TRBD1 is a possible D gene (6 bases). The CDR3 sequence: CASSPEQGLTYEQYF. The CDR3 DNA reads TGTGCCAGCAGCCCAGAGCAGGGGCTGACCTACGAGCAGTACTTC.